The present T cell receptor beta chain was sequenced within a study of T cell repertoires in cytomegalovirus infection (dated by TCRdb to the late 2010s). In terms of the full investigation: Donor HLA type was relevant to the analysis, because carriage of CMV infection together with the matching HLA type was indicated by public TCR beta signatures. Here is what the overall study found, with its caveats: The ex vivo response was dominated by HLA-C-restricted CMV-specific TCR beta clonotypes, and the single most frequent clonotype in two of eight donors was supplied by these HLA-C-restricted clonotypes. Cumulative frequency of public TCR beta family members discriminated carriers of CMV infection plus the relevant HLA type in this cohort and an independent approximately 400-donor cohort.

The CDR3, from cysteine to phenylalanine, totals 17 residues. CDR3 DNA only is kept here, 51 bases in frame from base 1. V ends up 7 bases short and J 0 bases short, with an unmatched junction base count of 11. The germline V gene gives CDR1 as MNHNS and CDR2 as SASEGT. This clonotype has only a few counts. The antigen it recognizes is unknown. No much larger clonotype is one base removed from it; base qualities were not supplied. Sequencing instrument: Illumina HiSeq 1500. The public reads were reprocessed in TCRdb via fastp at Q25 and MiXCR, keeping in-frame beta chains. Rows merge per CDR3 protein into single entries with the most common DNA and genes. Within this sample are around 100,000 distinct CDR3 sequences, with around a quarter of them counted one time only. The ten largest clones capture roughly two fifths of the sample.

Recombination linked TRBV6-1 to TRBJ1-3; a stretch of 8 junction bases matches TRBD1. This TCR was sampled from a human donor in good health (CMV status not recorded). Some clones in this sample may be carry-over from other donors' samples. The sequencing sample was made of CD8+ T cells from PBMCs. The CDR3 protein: CASNRQGISSSGNTIYF. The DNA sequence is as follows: TGTGCCAGCAACCGACAGGGGATTTCTAGCTCTGGAAACACCATATATTTT.